These T cell receptor beta chains were read from a single sample in a study of cytomegalovirus exposure and HLA in healthy donors. Only in-frame clones appear in the TCRdb table, and some are missing; sequencing was by immunoSEQ multiplex PCR. The sample lists roughly 190,000 clones; about 85% were seen once. Sequenced sample: PBMCs. All receptors come from a boy younger than 10 in good health and CMV-seronegative. Both conserved end residues are part of each CDR3. D genes are given only for firm matches. Size tells how often a clone was seen (once, few, many) or the class of an expanded clone, and some rows leave it out.

>NA|TRBJ1-5|TRBD1|TRBV28
TGTGCCAGCAGACCGGGACAGCGATCGCCTAATCAGCCCCAGCATTTT
CASRPGQRSPNQPQHF
>NA|TRBJ2-5|TRBD1|TRBV7-3
TGTGCCAGCAGCTTACCGGGACAGGGACAAGAGACCCAGTACTTC
CASSLPGQGQETQYF
>NA|TRBJ1-2|NA|TRBV5-1
TGCGCCAGCAGCTTGGACGGGACAACATATGGCTACACCTTC
CASSLDGTTYGYTF
>NA|TRBJ2-5|NA|TRBV6-1
TGTGCCAGCAGTGAGGGTGGCAGGGGAACGGCCCAGTACTTC
CASSEGGRGTAQYF
>NA|TRBJ2-7|TRBD2|TRBV28
TGTGCCAGCACATCAGCGGGACCCTACGAGCAGTACTTC
CASTSAGPYEQYF
>once|TRBJ1-5|TRBD1|TRBV30
TGTGCCTGGAGTGTAGGCATCAGGGGGCTTGGCAATCAGCCCCAGCATTTT
CAWSVGIRGLGNQPQHF
>once|TRBJ1-2|NA|TRBV30
TGTGCCTGGAGTGTACCAGGGAAAGGCTACACCTTC
CAWSVPGKGYTF
>once|TRBJ2-4|NA|TRBV5-8
TGTGCCAGCAGCTTGGAGGAGCCTCGGGCCAAAAACATTCAGTACTTC
CASSLEEPRAKNIQYF
>NA|TRBJ1-1|TRBD1|TRBV5-1
TGCGCCAGCAGCTTCGGGCAGGGGGACACTGAAGCTTTCTTT
CASSFGQGDTEAFF
>NA|TRBJ2-7|NA|TRBV11-2
TGTGCCAGCAGCTTAGAAATAGGGGATTTGTACGAGCAGTACTTC
CASSLEIGDLYEQYF
>NA|TRBJ2-5|NA|TRBV5-1
TGCGCCAGCAGCTTGGGAACAGCCTTAAAAGAGACCCAGTACTTC
CASSLGTALKETQYF
>NA|TRBJ1-2|TRBD1|TRBV27
TGTGCCAGCAGTATCACAGGGGCCTTCTATGGCTACACCTTC
CASSITGAFYGYTF
>once|TRBJ2-1|TRBD2|TRBV7-8
TGTGCCAGCAGCTTATTCCTAGCGGACAATGAGCAGTTCTTC
CASSLFLADNEQFF
>NA|TRBJ1-1|NA|TRBV28
TGTGCCAGCAGTTTTGGAGGGGTAGTCACTGAAGCTTTCTTT
CASSFGGVVTEAFF
>NA|TRBJ2-7|TRBD1|TRBV7-8
TGTGCCAGCAGCCTCTCAACCGGGACAGGGACTTTACCCACCTACGAGCAGTACTTC
CASSLSTGTGTLPTYEQYF
>NA|TRBJ2-2|NA|TRBV12-5
TGTGCTAGTGGTTTGGTACGGAACAGGGACAACACCGGGGAGCTGTTTTTT
CASGLVRNRDNTGELFF
>NA|TRBJ1-6|TRBD1|TRBV7-8
TGTGCCAGCAGCTTAGCGGTACCGGGACAGTCACCCCTCCACTTT
CASSLAVPGQSPLHF
>NA|TRBJ1-4|NA|TRBV7-9
TGTTCCAGCAGGAGGGCGGGGTCCCTAACTAATGAAAAACTGTTTTTT
CSSRRAGSLTNEKLFF
>NA|TRBJ2-7|TRBD1|TRBV5-1
TGCGCCAGCAGCTTAGGACAGGGGGCTTACGAGCAGTACTTC
CASSLGQGAYEQYF
>NA|TRBJ1-3|NA|TRBV4-1
TGCGCCAGCAGCCTAGGTCAGGCAGGGTCAGCTGGAAACACCATATATTTT
CASSLGQAGSAGNTIYF
>NA|TRBJ2-1|NA|TRBV11-3
TGTGCCAGCAGCTTTGGCAGCGGGCGTATCAATGAGCAGTTCTTC
CASSFGSGRINEQFF
>once|TRBJ2-7|TRBD2|TRBV6-6
TGTGCCAGCAGTTGGCGGGAGCAGCTCTCCTACGAGCAGTACTTC
CASSWREQLSYEQYF
>NA|TRBJ2-3|NA|TRBV2
TGTGCCAGCAGTGTCCTCCTCACAGATACGCAGTATTTT
CASSVLLTDTQYF